A single sample gave rise to the 26 T cell receptor beta chains below, sequenced in a study of regulatory T cells in long-lasting Graves disease. Specified time point: persistent/refractory GD, antithyroid drugs over 5 years with positive TRAb. RNA isolated from PBMCs was used to make the TCR library. Combining iRepertoire HTBI primers with Arm-PCR of CDR3 regions, the authors built TCR beta libraries. MiXCR, applied by TCRdb to the multiplex PCR reads, yields one record per CDR3 protein. Altogether roughly 470,000 distinct CDR3 sequences are present, around 20% being singletons, with the ten largest covering over 7.5%. Sample: peripheral blood mononuclear cells (PBMCs), taken when the disease was refractory, from a patient treated with antithyroid drugs. These receptor sequences come from a female donor with Graves disease.

The chain couples TRBV7-9 to TRBJ1-4; possible D gene TRBD1, 6 bases. Trimming removed 5 bases at V and 8 bases at J, with 12 bases between. This CDR3 is 13 amino acids long. Germline V lookup: CDR1 SEHNR, CDR2 FQNEAQ (reference sequence). CDR3: CASSPTGIEKLFF. As DNA, the CDR3 is TGTGCCAGCAGCCCTACAGGGATCGAAAAACTGTTTTTT.

Turning to this clonotype: This sequence may be a read error, since a much larger clone differs from it by one base. The chain combines TRBV2 with TRBJ2-2; D unclear. V was cut by 8 bases and J by 1 base, with 8 bases left in between. The CDR3 sequence is 13 residues long. CDR1 and CDR2 (germline): SNHLY, FYNNEI. The CDR3 coding sequence is TGTGCCAGCGGGCAACAGAACACCGGGGAGCTGTTTTTT. As protein: CASGQQNTGELFF. The variable domain in full, with the rest retrieved from reference TRBV2 and TRBJ2-2, is EPEVTQTPSHQVTQMGQEVILRCVPISNHLYFYWYRQILGQKVEFLVSFYNNEISEKSEIFDDQFSVERPDGSNFTLKIRSTKLEDSAMYFCASGQQNTGELFFGEGSRLTVL.

This clonotype has a handful of counts. The chain joins TRBV20-1 to TRBJ2-7, with D possibly matching TRBD2 (6 bases). V lost 6 bases, J lost 3 bases, and 12 bases lay in between. This CDR3 comprises 12 residues. Germline assignment: CDR1 DFQATT and CDR2 SNEGSKA (reference sequence). The CDR3 bases are TGCAGTGCCAGTACTAGCAGCTACGAGCAGTACTTC. Translation: CSASTSSYEQYF.

The chain couples TRBV12-3 or TRBV12-4 to TRBJ2-1, with 7 bases fitting TRBD2. Unmatched junction bases numbered 6, after V lost 6 bases and J lost 4 bases. The CDR3 sequence is 14 residues long. The CDR3 nucleotides are TGTGCCAGCAGGAAGAGCGGGGCATACAATGAGCAGTTCTTC. Residues: CASRKSGAYNEQFF.

In its sample, this clonotype was seen once. This sequence joins TRBV6-1 and TRBJ2-2; D tentatively fits TRBD1 or TRBD2 (5 bases each). Germline assignment: CDR1 MNHNS and CDR2 SASEGT. Trimming pared 6 bases from V and 4 bases from J, leaving 15 bases between. The CDR3 contains 15 residues. The CDR3 here is CASSDQGPGTGELFF. As DNA, the CDR3 is TGTGCCAGCAGCGATCAGGGACCAGGCACCGGGGAGCTGTTTTTT.

This clonotype has ten or more counts. The chain is built from TRBV28 and TRBJ2-5; D unresolved. This CDR3 region has 12 residues. Trimming took off 10 bases at V and 8 bases at J, with 17 bases between the two ends. Germline V gene sequence: CDR1 MDHEN, CDR2 SYDVKM. The CDR3 loop reads CATLVGGGTQYF. Here the CDR3 DNA reads TGTGCCACTCTGGTAGGCGGCGGTACCCAGTACTTC. Using reference TRBV28 and TRBJ2-5 for the parts outside the CDR3, the full variable domain is DVKVTQSSRYLVKRTGEKVFLECVQDMDHENMFWYRQDPGLGLRLIYFSYDVKMKEKGDIPEGYSVSREKKERFSLILESASTNQTSMYLCATLVGGGTQYFGPGTRLLVL.

This clonotype turned up a few times. The V call is TRBV20-1, the J call TRBJ1-1, with 7 bases identical to TRBD1. J lost 0 bases, V lost 3 bases, and 4 bases had no gene match. This CDR3 is 14 amino acids long. The V gene's germline CDR1 is DFQATT and CDR2 SNEGSKA (reference sequence). The CDR3 spells CSARPGQLNTEAFF. The CDR3 nucleotides read TGCAGTGCTAGGCCGGGACAGCTGAACACTGAAGCTTTCTTT.

This clonotype occurred many times. The chain uses TRBV28 and TRBJ1-2, with D perhaps matching TRBD1 (6 bases). This CDR3 comprises 13 residues. The V gene's germline CDR1 is MDHEN and CDR2 SYDVKM. Deletions cut 4 bases from V and 6 bases from J, with 12 bases between. The DNA for the CDR3 is TGTGCCAGCAGTTCCTTGGACAGCAATGGCTACACCTTC. As protein: CASSSLDSNGYTF.

The V gene is TRBV11-3, the J gene TRBJ2-2, with D perhaps TRBD1 (7 bases). CDR1 and CDR2 (germline): SGHNT, YENEEA. The CDR3 runs 17 residues. Trimming shortened V by 2 bases and J by 4 bases, and 17 bases separated the two germline ends. CDR3 residues: CASSLIRRGRTTGELFF. The CDR3 DNA follows: TGTGCCAGCAGCTTAATTAGGAGGGGGCGAACCACCGGGGAGCTGTTTTTT.

This clonotype was seen a few times. The chain recombines TRBV30 with TRBJ1-4; D unresolved. The CDR3 consists of 20 residues. Trimming cost V 2 bases and J 4 bases, with 29 bases left between them. Germline V gene data show CDR1 as GTSNPN and CDR2 as SVGIG (reference sequence). The DNA for the CDR3 is TGTGCCTGGAGTAGTCCCGAGACCGCTTATACCTCCGGAGATAATGAAAAACTGTTTTTT. Translated, it gives CAWSSPETAYTSGDNEKLFF.

The V and J genes are TRBV27 and TRBJ1-2; 9 bases line up with TRBD1. The germline V gene encodes CDR1 MNHEY and CDR2 SMNVEV (reference sequence). The CDR3 consists of 13 residues. J gave up 7 bases and V 6 bases, and 6 bases lay outside the gene matches. The CDR3 is CASSGDRVVGYTF. CDR3 DNA sequence: TGTGCCAGCAGCGGGGACAGGGTGGTTGGCTACACCTTC.

A few counts support this clonotype. The chain has TRBV20-1 and TRBJ1-1; D might be TRBD1 (6 bases). Germline CDR1 and CDR2: DFQATT and SNEGSKA (reference sequence). Trimming removed 3 bases at V and 2 bases at J, with 13 bases between. The CDR3 consists of 14 residues. The CDR3 DNA is TGCAGTGCTAGCGTAGGGACAACTAACACTGAAGCTTTCTTT. It is translated as CSASVGTTNTEAFF.

This clonotype occurred many times. This sequence joins TRBV27 and TRBJ2-7; possible D gene TRBD2, 6 bases. From germline, CDR1 is MNHEY and CDR2 SMNVEV (reference sequence). The CDR3 contains 15 residues. The ends were cut back, 3 bases at V and 2 bases at J, with 14 bases in the middle. CDR3 amino acids: CASSLEGVGPYEQYF. DNA of the CDR3: TGTGCCAGCAGTTTGGAGGGCGTGGGCCCCTACGAGCAGTACTTC.

This chain connects TRBV2 to TRBJ1-5, with D possibly being TRBD1 (5 bases). The germline V and J ends were trimmed by 7 bases and 5 bases, with 9 bases remaining between them. This CDR3 comprises 12 residues. Germline V CDR1 and CDR2: SNHLY, FYNNEI. CDR3 region: CASKGEDQPQHF. The CDR3 nucleotides are TGTGCCAGCAAAGGGGAGGATCAGCCCCAGCATTTT.

This clonotype was observed at least ten times. J is TRBJ1-5 and V is TRBV30; TRBD1 matches at 7 bases. Unmatched junction bases numbered 10, after V lost 2 bases and J lost 15 bases. The CDR3 is made up of 12 amino acids. Germline loops: CDR1 GTSNPN, CDR2 SVGIG (reference sequence). CDR3 in DNA: TGTGCCTGGAGTCATAACAGGGGACCGCCGCATTTT. Translated, it gives CAWSHNRGPPHF.

This clonotype came up many times. The chain joins TRBV28 to TRBJ2-2, with TRBD2 as a possible D gene (5 bases). Per the germline V gene, CDR1 is MDHEN and CDR2 is SYDVKM. This CDR3 is 13 amino acids long. V was shortened by 3 bases and J by 8 bases, with 10 bases between the two germline ends. Here the CDR3 DNA reads TGTGCCAGCAGTTTGTTTAGGACTGGGGAGCTGTTTTTT. This gives the protein CASSLFRTGELFF.

There are many counts of this clonotype. The J gene is TRBJ2-7, the V gene TRBV7-9; TRBD1 matches 7 bases. This CDR3 comprises 14 residues. The V and J ends lost 4 bases and 2 bases, in that order; junction bases with no gene match: 5. Germline loops: CDR1 SEHNR, CDR2 FQNEAQ (reference sequence). The CDR3: CASSSGQLPYEQYF. For the CDR3, the DNA is TGTGCCAGCAGCTCGGGACAGCTTCCCTACGAGCAGTACTTC.

The table lists this clonotype with many counts. The chain recombines TRBV5-1 with TRBJ2-7; tentatively, D is TRBD1 or TRBD2 (6 bases each). The CDR3 totals 15 residues. In germline, CDR1 is SGHRS, CDR2 YFSETQ. Trimming left V 0 bases short and J 3 bases short, with 13 bases between. The CDR3 reads CASSLDPGAGYEQYF. CDR3 in DNA: TGCGCCAGCAGCTTGGATCCGGGGGCGGGCTACGAGCAGTACTTC.

This clonotype was seen many times. This chain links TRBV2 with TRBJ2-5; TRBD1 agrees at 7 bases. V shed 6 bases and J 1 base; nucleotides not matched to a gene: 11. Germline-derived CDR1 and CDR2 are SNHLY and FYNNEI. CDR3 size: 16 residues. The CDR3 DNA reads as TGTGCCAGCAGCAGAGGACTCACAGGGGTCCAAGAGACCCAGTACTTC. Translated, it gives CASSRGLTGVQETQYF.

This clonotype appeared many times. The chain combines TRBV11-2 with TRBJ2-7; D call uncertain. Germline loops: CDR1 SGHAT, CDR2 FQNNGV. V was shortened by 4 bases and J by 2 bases, with 9 bases between the two germline ends. The CDR3 has 13 amino acids. CDR3 DNA sequence: TGTGCCAGCAGCTCGCCCAAAACCTACGAGCAGTACTTC. It translates to CASSSPKTYEQYF.

This clonotype was recorded a few times. CDR3 nucleotides: TGTGCCAGCATACGGCAGCTAAACACCGGGGAGCTGTTTTTT. Encoded protein: CASIRQLNTGELFF. The rearrangement joins TRBV6-1 to TRBJ2-2; D gene ambiguous. Deletions cut 7 bases from V and 2 bases from J, with 11 bases between. The length of the CDR3 is 14 residues. CDR1 is MNHNS and CDR2 is SASEGT in the germline V gene.

This clonotype was seen at least ten times. It is likely a read error, because the conserved phenylalanine at the end of the CDR3 is missing. It is unclear where the CDR3 begins or ends on the DNA, so no DNA is shown, and the CDR3 is as TCRdb lists it. The chain has TRBV28 and TRBJ1-2. The CDR3 is 14 amino acids in total, end residues counted. Germline values: CDR1 MDHEN, CDR2 SYDVKM. CDR3 in amino acids: CASTTNEGLNLLSY.

The CDR3 region is CSATWTENTEAFF. The CDR3 nucleotides read TGCAGTGCTACCTGGACGGAGAACACTGAAGCTTTCTTT. The chain joins TRBV20-1 to TRBJ1-1; D gene unclear. Looked up from germline, CDR1 is DFQATT and CDR2 is SNEGSKA (reference sequence). Deletions cut 4 bases from V and 1 base from J, with 10 bases between. The CDR3 totals 13 residues.

This rearrangement joins TRBV27 to TRBJ2-7; D remains ambiguous. Between the trimmed V and J ends, which lost 7 bases and 5 bases, there was a span of 15 bases. The CDR3 runs to 13 residues. Germline V gene data show CDR1 as MNHEY and CDR2 as SMNVEV (reference sequence). CDR3 loop: CASTTDQADEQYF. In DNA form, the CDR3 reads TGTGCCAGCACCACGGACCAGGCTGACGAGCAGTACTTC.

A few counts support this clonotype. The chain is built from TRBV20-1 and TRBJ1-2, with D hard to call. Trimming stripped 3 bases from V and 7 bases from J, with 12 bases between. Germline V gives CDR1 DFQATT, CDR2 SNEGSKA (reference sequence). This CDR3 is built from 12 residues. The CDR3, as DNA: TGCAGTGCTAGGCCGGCGGCCGGTGGCTACACCTTC. This sequence encodes CSARPAAGGYTF.

The sample holds many counts of this clonotype. The chain has TRBV5-1 and TRBJ2-4; 14 nucleotides match TRBD2. Germline V lookup: CDR1 SGHRS, CDR2 YFSETQ. This CDR3 contains 19 residues. J lost 3 bases, V lost 4 bases, and 12 bases had no gene match. CDR3 nucleotides: TGCGCCAGCAGCGCGGGACTAGCGGGAGTCCCAACGGACAAAAACATTCAGTACTTC. Amino acid sequence: CASSAGLAGVPTDKNIQYF.